The 16 T cell receptor beta chains below were found in one sample sequenced in a study of blood T cell repertoires in COVID-19. Using immunoSEQ multiplex PCR, the repertoire was profiled, and TCRdb retains in-frame clones only, with some absent. The table shows roughly 63,000 clones, with roughly 74% occurring only once. What was sequenced was peripheral blood. These receptors came from a woman older than 75 with acute or convalescent COVID-19.

This clone was recorded once. This sequence joins TRBV7-9 and TRBJ2-3, with 11 bases aligning to TRBD2. The trim removed 1 base at V and 5 bases at J, leaving 8 bases unmatched. CDR1 is SEHNR and CDR2 is FQNEAQ in the germline V gene (reference sequence). This CDR3 is 17 amino acids long. CDR3 coding DNA: TGTGCCAGCAGCTTAGGTAAAGGCCTAGCGGGAGGAGATACGCAGTATTTT. Translation gives CASSLGKGLAGGDTQYF.

The chain couples TRBV24-1 to TRBJ2-7, with D possibly matching TRBD1 (5 bases). The CDR3 sequence is 14 residues long. CDR1 KGHDR and CDR2 SFDVKD come from the germline V gene. V was clipped by 2 bases and J by 8 bases, with 15 bases between them. The CDR3 loop reads CATSDSRLGPQQYF. The CDR3 nucleotides are TGTGCCACCAGTGATTCCCGCCTGGGGCCGCAGCAGTACTTC.

The chain employs TRBV10-3 and TRBJ1-1; TRBD1 aligns across 10 bases. V was clipped by 7 bases and J by 4 bases; unmatched bases: 3. Germline values: CDR1 ENHRY, CDR2 SYGVKD. The CDR3 sequence is 13 residues long. The CDR3 loop reads CAITRDRGTEAFF. CDR3 coding DNA: TGTGCCATCACCAGGGACAGGGGCACTGAAGCTTTCTTT.

The chain carries TRBV7-9 and TRBJ2-1; 7 bases are shared with TRBD1. CDR3 length: 14 residues. With 5 bases clipped from V and 4 bases from J, the junction kept 5 bases outside the gene matches. Germline loops: CDR1 SEHNR, CDR2 FQNEAQ (reference sequence). The CDR3 protein is CASSPGQPYNEQFF. CDR3 bases: TGTGCCAGCAGCCCGGGACAGCCTTACAATGAGCAGTTCTTC. The whole variable domain, filled in from reference TRBV7-9 and TRBJ2-1, reads DTGVSQNPRHKITKRGQNVTFRCDPISEHNRLYWYRQTLGQGPEFLTYFQNEAQLEKSRLLSDRFSAERPKGSFSTLEIQRTEQGDSAMYLCASSPGQPYNEQFFGPGTRLTVL.

The gene calls are TRBV24-1 and TRBJ2-7, with TRBD1 matching over 8 bases. The CDR3 loop spans 15 amino acids. Losses at the gene ends were 4 bases for V and 5 bases for J; bases not matched to a gene: 9. The germline gives CDR1 KGHDR, CDR2 SFDVKD. Here the CDR3 DNA reads TGTGCCACCAGTGACCCCCGGACAGGGAGCCACGAGCAGTACTTC. Translation gives CATSDPRTGSHEQYF.

This CDR3 is CASRVTRSYSGNTIYF. In DNA form, the CDR3 reads TGTGCCAGCAGGGTGACGAGGAGCTACTCTGGAAACACCATATATTTT. This chain connects TRBV28 to TRBJ1-3; D is ambiguous. CDR3 size: 16 residues. Trimming removed 6 bases from V and 0 bases from J, with 15 bases in between. Germline values: CDR1 MDHEN, CDR2 SYDVKM.

The rearrangement uses TRBV9 and TRBJ1-1; 10 bases match TRBD1. Germline V gene sequence: CDR1 SGDLS, CDR2 YYNGEE. Germline trimming cut 0 bases from V and 6 bases from J; bases unmatched to any gene: 2. The CDR3 extends over 14 amino acids. This CDR3 reads CASSVGDRGSEAFF. CDR3 nucleotide sequence: TGTGCCAGCAGCGTAGGGGACAGGGGATCTGAAGCTTTCTTT. The whole variable domain, filled in from reference TRBV9 and TRBJ1-1, reads DSGVTQTPKHLITATGQRVTLRCSPRSGDLSVYWYQQSLDQGLQFLIQYYNGEERAKGNILERFSAQQFPDLHSELNLSSLELGDSALYFCASSVGDRGSEAFFGQGTRLTVV.

The DNA for the CDR3 is TGTGCCAGCAGCCCATCCGGGACAGGGGTAACCTACGAGCAGTACTTC. Translation: CASSPSGTGVTYEQYF. This chain connects TRBV7-8 to TRBJ2-7; 10 bases fit TRBD1. The CDR3 has 16 residues. Germline V CDR1 and CDR2: SGHVS, FQNEAQ. V was pared by 5 bases and J by 2 bases, with 9 bases of the junction left unmatched.

CDR3 region: CASTTSGFTSTDTQYF. The CDR3 nucleotides read TGTGCCAGTACGACTAGCGGGTTCACTAGCACAGATACGCAGTATTTT. The rearrangement uses TRBV19 and TRBJ2-3, with 10 bases identical to TRBD2. The CDR3 is 16 amino acids. CDR1 is LNHDA, CDR2 SQIVND, per germline (reference sequence). V shed 7 bases and J 0 bases; nucleotides not matched to a gene: 7.

V usage is TRBV28 and J usage is TRBJ2-1; D possibly corresponds to TRBD2 (5 bases). The length of the CDR3 is 17 residues. Trimming cost V 4 bases and J 0 bases, with 16 bases left between them. Germline CDR1 reads MDHEN; CDR2 reads SYDVKM. The CDR3 reads CASSSPAGAPSYNEQFF. The CDR3 nucleotides read TGTGCCAGCAGTTCCCCGGCGGGTGCTCCCTCCTACAATGAGCAGTTCTTC.

The genes are TRBV20-1 and TRBJ2-7, with 8 bases identical to TRBD2. J was trimmed by 1 base and V by 3 bases; bases with no gene match: 5. Germline CDR1 and CDR2: DFQATT and SNEGSKA (reference sequence). The CDR3 length is 14 residues. The CDR3 sequence: CSASSGGASYEQYF. The CDR3 nucleotides read TGCAGTGCTAGTTCGGGAGGGGCGTCCTACGAGCAGTACTTC.

The V gene is TRBV18, the J gene TRBJ1-1, with a possible D match to TRBD1 (5 bases). Germline CDR1 KGHSH, CDR2 LQKENI. With 5 bases removed from V and 0 bases from J, the gap between germline ends came to 13 bases. The CDR3 has 15 amino acids. The CDR3 nucleotides are TGTGCCAGCTCAGTCTCGGACAACATGAACACTGAAGCTTTCTTT. This sequence encodes CASSVSDNMNTEAFF.

The chain combines TRBV7-9 with TRBJ2-2; unclear D gene. The CDR3 is 12 residues long. Trimming pared 3 bases from V and 7 bases from J, leaving 6 bases between. Germline V gene lookup returns CDR1 SEHNR and CDR2 FQNEAQ (reference sequence). CDR3 protein: CASSFIVGELFF. In DNA form, the CDR3 reads TGTGCCAGCAGCTTTATAGTCGGGGAGCTGTTTTTT.

The chain has TRBV28 and TRBJ2-7, with a tentative D call TRBD2 (6 bases). The CDR3 is 14 amino acids. Germline CDR1 MDHEN, CDR2 SYDVKM. Trimming pared 5 bases from V and 2 bases from J, leaving 13 bases between. CDR3 in amino acids: CASSPPGRTYEQYF. The CDR3 DNA is TGTGCCAGCAGTCCTCCTGGGAGGACCTACGAGCAGTACTTC.

The chain joins TRBV7-2 to TRBJ2-1; maybe TRBD2 (6 bases). CDR1 and CDR2 from the germline V gene are SGHTA and FQGNSA. The V end was cut by 6 bases, the J end by 8 bases, with 20 bases between. This CDR3 contains 15 residues. Here the CDR3 DNA reads TGTGCCAGCAGACCTAAGCGGGCGGCCCTACATGAGCAGTTCTTC. Protein product: CASRPKRAALHEQFF.

The J gene is TRBJ2-5, the V gene TRBV18; TRBD2 matches at 8 bases. The junction had 5 bases not matched to a gene; V was cut back by 2 bases and J by 0 bases. The CDR3 has 16 amino acids. The germline V gene encodes CDR1 KGHSH and CDR2 LQKENI. The chain's CDR3 is CASSPEIAGNQETQYF. The DNA for the CDR3 is TGTGCCAGCTCACCAGAGATAGCGGGGAACCAAGAGACCCAGTACTTC. The variable domain in full, completed from reference TRBV18 and TRBJ2-5, reads NAGVMQNPRHLVRRRGQEARLRCSPMKGHSHVYWYRQLPEEGLKFMVYLQKENIIDESGMPKERFSAEFPKEGPSILRIQQVVRGDSAAYFCASSPEIAGNQETQYFGPGTRLLVL.